This T cell receptor (beta chain) was captured in a study of blood T cell repertoires in COVID-19. Study details: Samples came from the United States, Italy and Spain, spanning acute and convalescent COVID-19.

Original handling: Nucleated cell counts were estimated from reference gene primer amplification. Clones were read by immunoSEQ multiplex PCR, and TCRdb kept only the in-frame ones, dropping some. From that table come the V and J calls and clone size; the DNA was used to work out D and trimming. The repertoire holds fewer than 700,000 clones, with approximately 88% as singletons. Germline V gene data show CDR1 as MNHEY and CDR2 as SMNVEV (reference sequence). V was clipped by 4 bases and J by 14 bases; unmatched bases: 8. The CDR3 runs to 12 residues. Seattle researchers signed up patients amid active infection and tracked them longitudinally. This clone was observed a single time.

The source of this sequence is a woman aged 50 to 60 with COVID-19, enrolled during active disease. The chain recombines TRBV27 with TRBJ2-1, with 7 bases lining up with TRBD1. Source material: peripheral blood. This CDR3 reads CASSSGTASEFF. DNA for the CDR3: TGTGCCAGCAGTTCGGGGACAGCTTCGGAGTTCTTC.